Listed here is a single TCR beta chain. PCR involved 60 Vbeta and 13 Jbeta primers. Assay: immunoSEQ multiplex PCR; the TCRdb copy retains only in-frame clones and omits some. The sample has around 70,000 clones, roughly two thirds seen once. This sample stems from a study of cytomegalovirus exposure and HLA in healthy donors. The V and J ends lost 8 bases and 0 bases, in that order; junction bases with no gene match: 4. The CDR3 runs 13 residues. The germline V gene encodes CDR1 MNHNS and CDR2 SASEGT. This receptor was taken from a man in his 60s in good health and CMV-seropositive. V and J are TRBV6-1 and TRBJ2-7, with TRBD1 matching over 7 bases. Sequenced sample: PBMCs. CDR3 DNA: TGTGCCAGCGAAAGGACAGGCTCCTACGAGCAGTACTTC. It translates to CASERTGSYEQYF.